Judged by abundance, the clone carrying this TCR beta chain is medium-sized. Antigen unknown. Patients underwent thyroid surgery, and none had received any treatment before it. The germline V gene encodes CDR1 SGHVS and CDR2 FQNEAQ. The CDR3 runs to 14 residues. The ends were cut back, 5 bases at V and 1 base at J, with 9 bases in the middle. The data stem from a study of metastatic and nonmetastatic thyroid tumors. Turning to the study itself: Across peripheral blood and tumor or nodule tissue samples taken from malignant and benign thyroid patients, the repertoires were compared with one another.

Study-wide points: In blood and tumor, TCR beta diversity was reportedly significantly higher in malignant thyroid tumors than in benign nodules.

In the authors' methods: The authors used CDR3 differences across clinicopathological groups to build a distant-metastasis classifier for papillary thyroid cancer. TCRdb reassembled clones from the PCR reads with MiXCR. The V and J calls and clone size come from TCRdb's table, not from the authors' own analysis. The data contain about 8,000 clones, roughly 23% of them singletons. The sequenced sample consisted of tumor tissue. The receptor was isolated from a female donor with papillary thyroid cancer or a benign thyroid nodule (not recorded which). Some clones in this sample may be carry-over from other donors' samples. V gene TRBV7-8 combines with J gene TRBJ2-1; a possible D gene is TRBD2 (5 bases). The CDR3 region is CASSLSGSYNEQFF. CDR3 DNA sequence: TGTGCCAGCAGCCTCTCGGGGTCCTACAATGAGCAGTTCTTC.